Listed here is a single T cell receptor (beta chain). This sample is drawn from a study of blood T cell repertoires in COVID-19. The wider study: Both acute and convalescent COVID-19 samples were obtained from the United States, Italy and Spain. PBMCs, B-cell-depleted T cells, or T cells were the source of the cDNA or gDNA that made up the material.

Only in-frame clones appear in the TCRdb table, and some are missing; sequencing was by immunoSEQ multiplex PCR. The sample has tens of thousands of clones; roughly nine tenths are singletons. The CDR3 sequence is 19 residues long. Trimming took 0 bases from V and 1 from J; bases not matched to a gene: 3. The V gene's germline CDR1 is KGHSH and CDR2 LQKENI. Sample: peripheral blood. The TCR comes from a human donor in a cohort sampled during active COVID-19. The J gene is TRBJ2-6, the V gene TRBV18, with 13 bases identical to TRBD2. This CDR3 reads CASSPPGLAGRSGANVLTF. As DNA, the CDR3 is TGTGCCAGCTCACCACCGGGACTAGCGGGGAGGTCTGGGGCCAACGTCCTGACTTTC.